This record looks at one T cell receptor (beta chain) sequence and its context. Its antigen is as yet unknown. This sample stems from a study of cytomegalovirus exposure and HLA in healthy donors. Study-wide points: The study dropped some indistinguishable V segments, TRBV6-2 and TRBV6-3 among them. What was likely a sequencing artifact was a cluster of highly shared sequence variants.

The V end was cut by 6 bases, the J end by 3 bases, with 18 bases between. The V gene's germline CDR1 is GTSNPN and CDR2 SVGIG (reference sequence). The CDR3 consists of 14 residues. PCR primers comprised 60 Vbeta and 13 Jbeta primers. In the authors' methods: A later analysis counted 65 million to 95 million unique TCR beta chains, some 12 million shared. The data were produced by immunoSEQ multiplex PCR, yet TCRdb's version contains in-frame clones alone and is incomplete. V and J calls and clone size are copied from that table; D and trimming were computed from the DNA. This sample's table reports around 150,000 clones.

Sequencing used PBMCs. The genes are TRBV30 and TRBJ2-7; a weak D match, TRBD2 (6 bases). The clonotype originates from a man between 40 and 49 years old in good health and CMV-seronegative. CDR3 coding DNA: TGTGCCTGCACTCCGGGACTGACGGGCTACGAGCAGTACTTC. Protein: CACTPGLTGYEQYF. Full variable domain (remainder filled in from reference TRBV30 and TRBJ2-7): SQTIHQWPATLVQPVGSPLSLECTVEGTSNPNLYWYRQAAGRGLQLLFYSVGIGQISSEVPQNLSASRPQDRQFILSSKKLLLSDSGFYLCACTPGLTGYEQYFGPGTRLTVT.